A single sample gave rise to the 4 T cell receptor beta chains below, sequenced in a study of beta chain features in type 1 diabetes. Study outcomes and limitations: Shorter TCRB CDR3s, moderately but significantly so, marked every one of the four CD4+ subsets in Type 1 diabetes patients.

Reverse transcribing all isolated RNA meant expressed TCRB transcripts were sequenced. Clones were read by immunoSEQ multiplex PCR, and TCRdb kept only the in-frame ones, dropping some. The sample has under 400,000 clones; around 13% are singletons. Their cognate antigens are unknown. The sequencing sample was made of naive CD4+ T cells from blood. The source is a woman aged 18 to 35 with type 1 diabetes.

The chain couples TRBV6-5 to TRBJ2-3; 7 nucleotides align to TRBD2. The CDR3 is made up of 15 amino acids. Germline V gives CDR1 MNHEY, CDR2 SVGAGI. With 6 bases clipped from V and 3 bases from J, the junction kept 9 bases outside the gene matches. CDR3 residues: CASSPRSSGTDTQYF. The CDR3 DNA is TGTGCCAGCAGCCCGAGGTCTAGCGGAACAGATACGCAGTATTTT.

The sample holds a few counts of this clone. The chain is built from TRBV29-1 and TRBJ2-1, with a possible D match to TRBD2 (5 bases). Germline values: CDR1 SQVTM, CDR2 ANQGSEA. The CDR3 length is 14 residues. V was clipped by 4 bases and J by 2 bases, with 12 bases between them. The CDR3 nucleotides read TGCAGCGTTGGTTGGAGCGGCGCCTACAATGAGCAGTTCTTC. Protein sequence: CSVGWSGAYNEQFF.

The chain links TRBV27 to TRBJ2-3; a possible D gene is TRBD2 (6 bases). The V and J ends lost 3 bases and 6 bases respectively, with 19 bases between them. CDR3 length: 16 amino acids. Germline assignment: CDR1 MNHEY and CDR2 SMNVEV (reference sequence). The CDR3 protein is CASSLGGLLLVDTQYF. CDR3 nucleotide sequence: TGTGCCAGCAGTTTGGGGGGACTCCTCTTGGTGGATACGCAGTATTTT.

This clone was observed a few times. This chain links TRBV19 with TRBJ1-1, with D tentatively TRBD1 (6 bases). Germline loops: CDR1 LNHDA, CDR2 SQIVND (reference sequence). CDR3 size: 15 residues. The V and J ends lost 3 bases and 0 bases respectively, with 11 bases between them. The CDR3 DNA is TGTGCCAGTAGTATGAACAGGGCCATGAACACTGAAGCTTTCTTT. The encoded protein is CASSMNRAMNTEAFF.